These T cell receptor beta chains were read from a single sample in a study of blood T cells in healthy people across ages. TCRdb recomputed calls from the 5' RACE reads with MiXCR, one row per CDR3 protein. The sample gives 650,000 to 800,000 distinct CDR3 sequences, more than 45% of which show up once; approximately 15% is in the top ten. The sample consisted of blood. The receptor source for this set is a woman at least 80 years old in good health. Both conserved end residues are part of each CDR3. Fields, in order: J gene, V gene, clone size, D gene, CDR3 protein, CDR3 DNA. D genes are given only for firm matches. Size tells how often a clone was seen (once, few, many) or the class of an expanded clone, and some rows leave it out.

>TRBJ2-7|TRBV9|many|TRBD2
CASSVLPGGSYEQYF
TGTGCCAGCAGCGTACTACCGGGAGGGTCCTACGAGCAGTACTTC
>TRBJ1-2|TRBV14|NA|NA
CASSQAPGVGYGYTF
TGTGCCAGCAGCCAAGCCCCGGGTGTTGGCTATGGCTACACCTTC
>TRBJ2-2|TRBV7-9|few|TRBD1
CASSAPGQFTGELFF
TGTGCCAGCAGTGCACCGGGACAGTTCACCGGGGAGCTGTTTTTT
>TRBJ1-5|TRBV7-9|few|NA
CASSLGGRGPQPQHF
TGTGCCAGCAGCTTGGGGGGGAGAGGGCCTCAGCCCCAGCATTTT
>TRBJ2-1|TRBV5-5|many|TRBD1
CASSLEDRDRNEQFF
TGTGCCAGCAGCTTGGAGGACAGGGACCGAAATGAGCAGTTCTTC
>TRBJ2-1|TRBV10-3|many|TRBD1
CAISERGTGQYNEQFF
TGTGCCATCAGTGAACGAGGGACAGGTCAATACAATGAGCAGTTCTTC
>TRBJ2-1|TRBV9|NA|TRBD1
CASSVRTGSSYNEQFF
TGTGCCAGCAGCGTGCGGACAGGGAGCTCCTACAATGAGCAGTTCTTC
>TRBJ2-5|TRBV11-2|NA|TRBD2
CASSWTERDYPQYF
TGTGCCAGCAGCTGGACCGAGAGGGACTACCCCCAGTACTTC
>TRBJ1-2|TRBV28|many|NA
CASSQDVIYYGYTF
TGTGCCAGCAGCCAAGACGTCATCTACTATGGCTACACCTTC
>TRBJ2-3|TRBV12-3/TRBV12-4|NA|NA
CASSYLDFRSSTDTQYF
TGTGCCAGCAGTTACCTTGATTTTCGATCTAGCACAGATACGCAGTATTTT
>TRBJ1-5|TRBV10-3|NA|NA
CAISEGGSNQPQHF
TGTGCCATCAGTGAGGGGGGTAGCAATCAGCCCCAGCATTTT
>TRBJ1-2|TRBV6-2/TRBV6-3|few|NA
CASFYRGYGYTF
TGTGCCAGCTTTTACAGAGGCTATGGCTACACCTTC
>TRBJ2-7|TRBV4-2|NA|TRBD2
CASSSGLAGNYEQYF
TGTGCCAGCAGCTCGGGACTAGCGGGGAACTACGAGCAGTACTTC
>TRBJ1-3|TRBV20-1|few|NA
CSATGTETRNTIYF
TGCAGTGCTACCGGGACGGAGACTAGAAACACCATATATTTT
>TRBJ2-2|TRBV6-6|many|TRBD1
CASRPRDRGPGELFF
TGTGCCAGCCGTCCCCGGGACAGGGGGCCCGGGGAGCTGTTTTTT
>TRBJ2-5|TRBV29-1|NA|NA
CSGGKDQETQYF
TGCAGCGGGGGGAAGGACCAAGAGACCCAGTACTTC
>TRBJ1-2|TRBV7-9|NA|TRBD1
CASSLKQGYGYTF
TGTGCCAGCAGCTTGAAACAGGGGTATGGCTACACCTTC
>TRBJ2-1|TRBV4-1|NA|TRBD2
CASSQVSGGPSGNEQFF
TGCGCCAGCAGCCAAGTTAGCGGGGGGCCTTCTGGTAATGAGCAGTTCTTC
>TRBJ2-2|TRBV14|NA|NA
CASSPVRDKNTGELFF
TGTGCCAGCAGCCCCGTTAGGGACAAAAACACCGGGGAGCTGTTTTTT
>TRBJ1-6|TRBV20-1|many|NA
CSARQGQSSYNSPLHF
TGCAGTGCTAGGCAGGGGCAGAGCTCCTATAATTCACCCCTCCACTTT
>TRBJ2-5|TRBV29-1|NA|NA
CSGRHPSETQYF
TGCAGCGGGCGACATCCCAGCGAGACCCAGTACTTC
>TRBJ2-3|TRBV6-5|NA|TRBD2
CASSLLAGVADTQYF
TGCGCCAGCAGCTTACTAGCGGGGGTCGCAGATACGCAGTATTTT
>TRBJ2-5|TRBV4-1|NA|TRBD1
CASSSPGTGSQETQYF
TGCGCCAGCAGCAGTCCCGGGACAGGGAGCCAAGAGACCCAGTACTTC
>TRBJ1-3|TRBV5-1|once|NA
CASSSQGSGNTIYF
TGCGCCAGCAGCTCTCAGGGATCCGGAAACACCATATATTTT
>TRBJ2-7|TRBV28|many|TRBD1
CASSPPRTGPYEQYF
TGTGCCAGCAGTCCGCCCCGGACAGGCCCCTACGAGCAGTACTTC
>TRBJ2-2|TRBV9|few|NA
CASSPTGAPGELFF
TGTGCCAGCAGCCCGACTGGGGCCCCCGGGGAGCTGTTTTTT
>TRBJ1-5|TRBV2|many|NA
CASSEAGGDQPQHF
TGTGCCAGCAGTGAAGCTGGGGGAGATCAGCCCCAGCATTTT
>TRBJ2-1|TRBV29-1|many|TRBD2
CSVRGTSGTHRLDEQFF
TGCAGCGTCAGGGGGACTAGCGGGACCCACCGACTCGATGAGCAGTTCTTC
>TRBJ2-3|TRBV18|NA|NA
CASSPSIETDTQYF
TGTGCCAGCTCACCAAGTATTGAAACAGATACGCAGTATTTT
>TRBJ2-3|TRBV3-1|NA|TRBD2
CASSQVVVAGDTDTQYF
TGTGCCAGCAGCCAAGTGGTGGTAGCGGGAGATACAGATACGCAGTATTTT
>TRBJ2-1|TRBV12-3/TRBV12-4|NA|TRBD2
CASRFRVAGGEQFF
TGTGCCAGCAGGTTTAGGGTAGCGGGAGGCGAGCAGTTCTTC
>TRBJ2-5|TRBV20-1|once|NA
CSASRVQETQYF
TGCAGTGCTAGTCGAGTTCAAGAGACCCAGTACTTC
>TRBJ2-3|TRBV4-1|NA|NA
CASSQSTGPPTSTDTQYF
TGCGCCAGCAGCCAATCTACGGGACCACCGACTAGCACAGATACGCAGTATTTT
>TRBJ2-7|TRBV24-1|NA|TRBD2
CATSDASGSYEQYF
TGTGCCACCAGTGATGCTAGCGGGAGCTACGAGCAGTACTTC
>TRBJ2-1|TRBV20-1|many|TRBD2
CSVASGLQDEQFF
TGCAGTGTCGCTAGCGGGCTCCAGGATGAGCAGTTCTTC
>TRBJ2-3|TRBV13|many|NA
CASSLRGQTLTDTQYF
TGTGCCAGCAGCTTAAGAGGACAGACCCTCACAGATACGCAGTATTTT
>TRBJ2-1|TRBV19|NA|TRBD2
CASSIAPLAGVSYNEQFF
TGTGCCAGTAGTATAGCTCCGCTAGCGGGAGTCTCCTACAATGAGCAGTTCTTC
>TRBJ2-7|TRBV12-3/TRBV12-4|many|NA
CASSTGTPGEQYF
TGTGCCAGCAGTACAGGGACCCCTGGGGAGCAGTACTTC
>TRBJ1-4|TRBV27|many|TRBD1
CASSRTGGEKLFF
TGTGCCAGCAGTAGGACAGGGGGGGAAAAACTGTTTTTT
>TRBJ1-1|TRBV12-3/TRBV12-4|NA|NA
CASSLASKNTEAFF
TGTGCCAGCAGTTTAGCATCGAAGAACACTGAAGCTTTCTTT
>TRBJ2-2|TRBV11-2|once|NA
CASSAGRAYTGELFF
TGTGCCAGCAGCGCCGGAAGGGCTTACACCGGGGAGCTGTTTTTT
>TRBJ2-3|TRBV12-3/TRBV12-4|many|NA
CASSPGWGSTDTQYF
TGTGCCAGCAGCCCAGGATGGGGTAGCACAGATACGCAGTATTTT
>TRBJ2-1|TRBV12-3/TRBV12-4|many|NA
CASSGGAWGYNEQFF
TGTGCCAGCAGTGGTGGTGCGTGGGGCTACAATGAGCAGTTCTTC
>TRBJ1-4|TRBV14|NA|NA
CASSQVGTEKLFF
TGTGCCAGCAGCCAAGTTGGGACAGAAAAACTGTTTTTT
>TRBJ1-4|TRBV6-1|NA|TRBD1
CASSPRRAGGLANEELFF
TGTGCCAGCAGTCCACGGCGGGCAGGGGGATTAGCTAATGAAGAACTGTTTTTT
>TRBJ2-7|TRBV29-1|many|TRBD2
CSVGELAGTYEQYF
TGCAGCGTTGGCGAACTAGCGGGAACCTACGAGCAGTACTTC
>TRBJ2-7|TRBV6-1|NA|NA
CASSFEVESSYEQYF
TGTGCCAGCAGTTTCGAGGTGGAGAGCTCCTACGAGCAGTACTTC
>TRBJ1-2|TRBV20-1|many|NA
CSSPTGLSGYTF
TGCAGCTCCCCTACAGGGTTATCGGGCTACACCTTC
>TRBJ2-1|TRBV3-1|many|NA
CASSQLRRDNEQFF
TGTGCCAGCAGCCAACTCAGGAGGGACAATGAGCAGTTCTTC
>TRBJ2-1|TRBV6-6|many|NA
CASSYQRIREQFF
TGTGCCAGCAGTTACCAGAGGATCCGGGAGCAGTTCTTC
>TRBJ2-1|TRBV27|many|TRBD2
CASTKRRTSGGRDEQFF
TGTGCCAGCACCAAGAGAAGGACTAGCGGGGGACGGGATGAGCAGTTCTTC
>TRBJ2-1|TRBV2|NA|NA
CASSVLRSSYNEQFF
TGTGCCAGCAGTGTACTCAGGAGCTCCTACAATGAGCAGTTCTTC
>TRBJ1-4|TRBV5-1|many|TRBD1
CASSFGTGEEKLFF
TGCGCCAGCAGCTTCGGGACAGGGGAAGAAAAACTGTTTTTT
>TRBJ2-7|TRBV12-3/TRBV12-4|NA|TRBD2
CTSSLAGQIYEQYF
TGTACCAGCAGTTTAGCGGGACAAATCTACGAGCAGTACTTC
>TRBJ2-3|TRBV7-9|few|TRBD1
CASSLGTGVDTQYF
TGTGCCAGCAGCTTAGGGACAGGGGTAGATACGCAGTATTTT